The TCR beta chain described here comes from a study of radiation and T cells in renal cell carcinoma (dated by TCRdb to 2020 to 2022). At the level of the whole study: The samples were drawn from a clinical trial, where primary renal cell carcinomas were treated with 15 Gy of stereotactic body radiation therapy and then removed by nephrectomy 4 weeks afterward. Across all 50 or so samples, under 5 million unique CDR3 nucleotide sequences, encoding 2 million to 3 million unique CDR3 amino acid sequences, were identified. TCR beta sequencing covered around 50 samples in total, comprising around 25 tumors and roughly 27 peripheral blood samples. What the research found in general, with its limitations: Changes in the blood repertoire were not tracked past 4 weeks after treatment. Effects of radiation dose or scheduling on the TCR repertoire could not be addressed with the single-armed trial design. Because pretreatment tumor biopsies were not available, the study could not determine whether clonotypes were already present within the tumor at baseline. In blood, the top tumor clonotypes increased from baseline to 2 weeks after radiation and then shrank by 4 weeks, which suggests a temporary expansion of tumor-resident clones.

The meaning of the sample's time point label: baseline pretreatment blood. In the paper's terms, the treatment or condition label means: 15 Gy SBRT to primary tumor, nephrectomy 4 weeks later. Serial peripheral blood from radiation-treated patients was sampled at baseline, 2 weeks and 4 weeks after SBRT to track tumor-enriched clonotypes. Renal cell carcinoma with clear cell pathology was present in all patients. The QIAamp DNA Blood Mini Kit (Qiagen) was used to prepare genomic DNA for TCR sequencing. The analyses included only samples that passed all quality control checks. TCR beta libraries were generated from genomic DNA with the immunoSEQ kit, following the manufacturer's recommendations. To prepare the libraries, a first multiplex PCR with proprietary primers was run, followed by a second PCR that added unique barcodes, and a bead cleanup was done after each round. A positive control reaction and a negative control reaction, both provided in the kit, were run with every batch of samples. The final libraries were assessed on an Agilent 4200 TapeStation D1000 ScreenTape, pooled by volume, and quantified by qPCR. Sequencing ran on an Illumina NextSeq500 with a MidOutput 150-cycle cartridge, using 156 Read1 and 15 Index1 cycles with kit custom primers. The pooled library was loaded at about 0.98 pM, with an approximately 20% PhiX control spiked in. Regarding the original processing steps: The vendor-processed data were analyzed in R, and a clonotype was defined as all T cells that share the same CDR3 nucleotide sequence. In the clone abundance analyses, frequencies were normalized to the 10,000 most abundant clones in each sample. Before analysis, public T cell clones were removed, and these numbered fewer than five per sample on average. A difference in abundance of at least 32-fold between compartments was used to define tumor-enriched and baseline blood-enriched clonotypes. A beta-binomial differential abundance model was used to identify clonotypes that expanded or contracted between blood time points. Similarity between tumor and blood repertoires was quantified using the Baroni-Urbani and Buser coefficient, and groups were compared with two-tailed Wilcoxon tests in R. TCRdb mirrors the immuneACCESS table, restricted to in-frame sequences. Some clones are absent from its copies; in checked studies, under half trace to an unresolved V gene, and the reason for the others is unknown. V and J calls and clone size are copied from that table; D and trimming were computed from the DNA. The sample table contains around 140,000 clones; only one count was recorded for around 78% of them. Together, the top ten hold approximately 22% of the sample.

For CDR1 and CDR2, the germline V gene lists SGDLS and YYNGEE. The CDR3 runs 12 amino acids, cysteine and phenylalanine included. Kept here is only the CDR3 DNA, which spans 36 bases and is read in frame from base 1. Cut back by 3 bases and 6 bases, the V and J ends lie 10 bases apart. Concerning this clone itself: Its target antigen remains unknown. It has no much larger one-base neighbor in the sample; base qualities were not kept.

The chain is made from TRBV9 and TRBJ2-7; a weak D assignment points to TRBD2 (5 bases agree). The sequence came from a woman between 45 and 60 years old with renal cell carcinoma. Source: blood, taken from a patient whose treatment included radiotherapy and nephrectomy. CDR3 loop: CASSAIRGEQYF. The nucleotides read TGTGCCAGCAGCGCTATACGGGGCGAGCAGTACTTC.